Listed here are 23 T cell receptor beta chains from one sample, sequenced in a study of shared clonotypes between healthy human individuals. TCRdb's copy holds only in-frame clones and misses some; the assay was immunoSEQ multiplex PCR. The sample has fewer than 2.5 million clones, approximately 93% seen once; the top ten hold around 0.37%. Sequenced: naive CD4+ T cells from PBMCs. Subset reported: CD45RA+ positively selected. Receptor source: a man aged 18 to 35 in good health. Some clones in this sample may be carry-over from other donors' samples.

V usage is TRBV30 and J usage is TRBJ1-2; 7 nucleotides match TRBD1. Germline loops: CDR1 GTSNPN, CDR2 SVGIG (reference sequence). The CDR3 totals 14 residues. Unmatched junction bases numbered 6, after V lost 1 base and J lost 4 bases. In nucleotides, the CDR3 is TGTGCCTGGAGTGCCCCCGGGACAGTCTATGGCTACACCTTC. This translates into CAWSAPGTVYGYTF.

This chain connects TRBV4-1 to TRBJ1-5; tentative D call: TRBD1 (6 bases). This CDR3 comprises 15 residues. CDR1 is MGHRA, CDR2 YSYEKL, per germline. V was clipped by 4 bases and J by 5 bases, with 15 bases between them. This CDR3 is CASSRSDRTDQPQHF. The CDR3 DNA is TGCGCCAGCAGCCGATCTGACAGGACGGATCAGCCCCAGCATTTT.

The chain uses TRBV4-1 and TRBJ1-6; TRBD1 aligns across 8 bases. The CDR3 sequence is 14 residues long. The germline V gene has CDR1 MGHRA and CDR2 YSYEKL. With 7 bases clipped from V and 10 bases from J, the junction kept 9 bases outside the gene matches. The chain's CDR3 is CASTRGTGGSPLHF. The CDR3 DNA follows: TGCGCCAGCACCCGGGGAACAGGGGGGTCACCCCTCCACTTT.

The V and J genes are TRBV4-1 and TRBJ2-7; possibly TRBD1 for D (5 bases). The germline CDR1 and CDR2 sequences are MGHRA and YSYEKL. V was cut by 0 bases and J by 0 bases, with 12 bases left in between. This CDR3 is built from 16 residues. Written as DNA, the CDR3 is TGCGCCAGCAGCCAAGATGTTACCAGGGCCTCCTACGAGCAGTACTTC. This translates into CASSQDVTRASYEQYF.

V is TRBV4-3 and J is TRBJ2-7; 10 bases map to TRBD1. The CDR3 has 15 amino acids. V dropped 2 bases and J dropped 7; count of bases not matched to a gene: 8. Germline values: CDR1 LGHNA, CDR2 YSLEER. The CDR3 bases are TGCGCCAGCAGCCAACCAGACAGGGGGCTGGGGGAGCAGTACTTC. Its translation is CASSQPDRGLGEQYF.

The V gene is TRBV5-6, the J gene TRBJ2-7, with 12 bases that match TRBD1. The CDR3 has 15 residues. Germline CDR1 reads SGHDT; CDR2 reads YYEEEE. The V gene end was trimmed by 1 base and the J gene end by 3 bases; junction bases not matched to a gene: 2. The CDR3 nucleotides are TGTGCCAGCAGCTTGAGGGACAGGGGGCTCTACGAGCAGTACTTC. It is translated as CASSLRDRGLYEQYF. Full variable domain (remainder filled in from reference TRBV5-6 and TRBJ2-7): DAGVTQSPTHLIKTRGQQVTLRCSPKSGHDTVSWYQQALGQGPQFIFQYYEEEERQRGNFPDRFSGHQFPNYSSELNVNALLLGDSALYLCASSLRDRGLYEQYFGPGTRLTVT.

Remarks on this clone: One end of the junction fails to match germline, which may point to a read error. This sequence joins TRBV30 and TRBJ1-3; 7 nucleotides line up with TRBD1. CDR1 is GTSNPN and CDR2 is SVGIG in the germline V gene (reference sequence). The length of the CDR3 is 15 residues. The CDR3 protein is CAWSMGTASGSTIYF. The DNA of the CDR3 is TGTGCCTGGAGCATGGGGACAGCCTCTGGAAGCACCATATATTTT.

The CDR3 nucleotides are TGTGCCAGCAGCTCCCTAGCGGGAGTTTCCTACAATGAGCAGTTCTTC. This codes for CASSSLAGVSYNEQFF. This rearrangement joins TRBV7-9 to TRBJ2-1; 10 nucleotides line up with TRBD2. The germline V gene encodes CDR1 SEHNR and CDR2 FQNEAQ (reference sequence). The V and J ends lost 4 bases and 1 base, in that order; junction bases with no gene match: 4. The CDR3 is 16 amino acids.

This chain joins TRBV21-1 and TRBJ2-6; TRBD1 is taken as the D call from the table, unchecked against the DNA. TRBV21-1 is recorded as a pseudogene. This CDR3 comprises 16 residues. DNA of the CDR3: TGTGCCAGCAGCAGGACAGGGTCCTCTGGGGCCAACGTCCTGACTTTC. Encoded protein: CASSRTGSSGANVLTF.

The chain joins TRBV28 to TRBJ1-1; D is possibly TRBD1 (5 bases). The CDR3 loop spans 12 amino acids. From germline, CDR1 is MDHEN and CDR2 SYDVKM. Between the trimmed V and J ends, which lost 10 bases and 8 bases, there was a span of 17 bases. The CDR3 DNA follows: TGTGCCACCCAAAGGACGGGGGGGGAAGCTTTCTTT. This sequence encodes CATQRTGGEAFF.

This sequence joins TRBV7-9 and TRBJ2-1, with a possible D match to TRBD1 (5 bases). Trimming stripped 6 bases from V and 12 bases from J, with 12 bases between. CDR3 length: 11 amino acids. Germline-derived CDR1 and CDR2 are SEHNR and FQNEAQ (reference sequence). CDR3: CASRPGTGQFF. The CDR3 DNA follows: TGTGCCAGCAGACCCGGCACAGGGCAGTTCTTC.

The V gene is TRBV30, the J gene TRBJ2-7; D gene unclear. Germline assignment: CDR1 GTSNPN and CDR2 SVGIG (reference sequence). Between the trimmed V and J ends, which lost 0 bases and 5 bases, there was a span of 5 bases. This CDR3 is 11 amino acids long. CDR3 nucleotides: TGTGCCTGGAGTGTTATCCACGAGCAGTACTTC. This gives the protein CAWSVIHEQYF. Combining the CDR3 with reference TRBV30 and TRBJ2-7 gives the whole variable domain SQTIHQWPATLVQPVGSPLSLECTVEGTSNPNLYWYRQAAGRGLQLLFYSVGIGQISSEVPQNLSASRPQDRQFILSSKKLLLSDSGFYLCAWSVIHEQYFGPGTRLTVT.

J is TRBJ2-7 and V is TRBV30; TRBD1 aligns across 8 bases. V shed 2 bases, J shed 2 bases, and the junction held 14 bases outside the gene matches. The CDR3 is 17 amino acids. CDR1 and CDR2 from the germline V gene are GTSNPN and SVGIG (reference sequence). CDR3: CAWSTFNRQGPTYEQYF. DNA for the CDR3: TGTGCCTGGAGTACCTTTAATCGACAGGGGCCCACCTACGAGCAGTACTTC.

The rearrangement uses TRBV7-8 and TRBJ2-7; D is perhaps TRBD1 or TRBD2 (5 bases each). This CDR3 spans 15 amino acids. Germline assignment: CDR1 SGHVS and CDR2 FQNEAQ. Trimming left V 5 bases short and J 5 bases short, with 19 bases between. The CDR3 loop is CASSRGPWAINEQYF. CDR3 sequence (DNA): TGTGCCAGCAGCCGGGGCCCTTGGGCTATCAACGAGCAGTACTTC.

This chain links TRBV5-1 with TRBJ2-3; 7 bases are shared with TRBD1. V shed 5 bases, J shed 2 bases, and the junction held 11 bases outside the gene matches. Per the germline V gene, CDR1 is SGHRS and CDR2 is YFSETQ. The CDR3 has 16 residues. The CDR3 DNA reads as TGCGCCAGCAGACCCCGTGGGACAGCCTCCACAGATACGCAGTATTTT. Protein sequence: CASRPRGTASTDTQYF.

The rearrangement uses TRBV27 and TRBJ2-3; 9 bases agree with TRBD2. The CDR3 contains 15 residues. The junction had 9 bases not matched to a gene; V was cut back by 6 bases and J by 5 bases. In germline, CDR1 is MNHEY, CDR2 SMNVEV (reference sequence). This CDR3 reads CASRPLSGRLDTQYF. CDR3 nucleotide sequence: TGTGCCAGCAGGCCGCTGAGCGGGAGGCTAGATACGCAGTATTTT.

The chain combines TRBV20-1 with TRBJ2-1; no clear D gene. Germline values: CDR1 DFQATT, CDR2 SNEGSKA (reference sequence). V shed 2 bases and J shed 9 bases, with 8 bases lying between them. The CDR3 loop spans 11 amino acids. This CDR3 is CSARIPPEQFF. CDR3 in DNA: TGCAGTGCTAGAATCCCCCCTGAGCAGTTCTTC.

V is TRBV19 and J is TRBJ2-7; a possible D gene is TRBD1 (7 bases). CDR3 length: 18 residues. The V end was cut by 2 bases, the J end by 1 base, with 21 bases between. The V gene's germline CDR1 is LNHDA and CDR2 SQIVND (reference sequence). The CDR3 here is CASSIRSGDRANSYEQYF. DNA of the CDR3: TGTGCCAGTAGTATACGTAGCGGCGACAGGGCGAATTCCTACGAGCAGTACTTC.

Only a few counts were recorded for this clone. The chain joins TRBV4-1 to TRBJ1-5; 7 positions agree with TRBD1. The CDR3 is made up of 15 amino acids. Germline CDR1 reads MGHRA; CDR2 reads YSYEKL. V gave up 1 base and J gave up 7 bases; unmatched junction bases: 7. CDR3 in DNA: TGCGCCAGCAGCCAAGTAGACAGGGCTGGGCAGCCCCAGCATTTT. Translated, it gives CASSQVDRAGQPQHF.

The genes are TRBV7-2 and TRBJ2-3, with D perhaps matching TRBD1 (5 bases). CDR1 SGHTA and CDR2 FQGNSA come from the germline V gene. The length of the CDR3 is 15 residues. The germline V and J ends were trimmed by 2 bases and 3 bases, with 12 bases remaining between them. This CDR3 reads CASSLRGIRTDTQYF. CDR3 nucleotides: TGTGCCAGCAGCTTAAGGGGTATTAGGACAGATACGCAGTATTTT.

The chain links TRBV5-1 to TRBJ2-5; D is unresolved. The germline V gene has CDR1 SGHRS and CDR2 YFSETQ. V dropped 4 bases and J dropped 3 bases, with 13 bases sitting between them. The CDR3 length is 14 residues. The CDR3 is CASSADLREETQYF. As DNA, the CDR3 is TGCGCCAGCAGCGCCGATCTAAGGGAAGAGACCCAGTACTTC.

The J gene is TRBJ2-2, the V gene TRBV5-4; 12 nucleotides match TRBD1. The V and J ends lost 2 bases and 5 bases, in that order; junction bases with no gene match: 13. Germline V gene data show CDR1 as SGHNT and CDR2 as YYREEE (reference sequence). The CDR3 is made up of 19 amino acids. CDR3 nucleotide sequence: TGTGCCAGCAGCTTAGGAATTCCGGGACAGGGGGCAGCGACCGGGGAGCTGTTTTTT. The encoded protein is CASSLGIPGQGAATGELFF.

The chain is built from TRBV29-1 and TRBJ2-1; 9 bases map to TRBD1. Germline V gene data show CDR1 as SQVTM and CDR2 as ANQGSEA. The CDR3 length is 14 residues. V lost 6 bases, J lost 7 bases, and 10 bases stayed unmatched. CDR3 bases: TGCAGCGTCCTTCCGGGACAGGGTGGTAATGAGCAGTTCTTC. This codes for CSVLPGQGGNEQFF.